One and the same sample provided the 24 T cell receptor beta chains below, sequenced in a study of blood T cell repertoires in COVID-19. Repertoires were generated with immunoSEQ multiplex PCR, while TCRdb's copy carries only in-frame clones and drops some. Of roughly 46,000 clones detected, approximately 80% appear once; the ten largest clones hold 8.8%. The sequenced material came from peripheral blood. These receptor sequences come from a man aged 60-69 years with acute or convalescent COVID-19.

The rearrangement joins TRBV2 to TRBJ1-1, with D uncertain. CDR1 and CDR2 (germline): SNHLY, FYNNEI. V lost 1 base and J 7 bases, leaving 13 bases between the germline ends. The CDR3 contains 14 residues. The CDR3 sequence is CASSEGRTAIEAFF. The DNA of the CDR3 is TGTGCCAGCAGTGAAGGTCGAACAGCCATTGAAGCTTTCTTT.

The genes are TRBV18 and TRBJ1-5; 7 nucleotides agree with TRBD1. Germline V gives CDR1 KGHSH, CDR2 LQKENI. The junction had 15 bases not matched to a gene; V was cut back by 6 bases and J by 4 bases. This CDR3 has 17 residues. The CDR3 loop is CASSTLDRVLRNQPQHF. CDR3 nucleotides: TGTGCCAGCTCGACACTTGACAGGGTCCTTCGTAATCAGCCCCAGCATTTT.

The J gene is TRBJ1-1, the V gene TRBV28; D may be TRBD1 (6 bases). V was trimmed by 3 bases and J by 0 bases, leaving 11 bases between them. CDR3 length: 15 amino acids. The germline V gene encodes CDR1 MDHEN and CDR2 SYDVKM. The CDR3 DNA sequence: TGTGCCAGCAGTTTTGTAAGGGGGTTGAACACTGAAGCTTTCTTT. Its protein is CASSFVRGLNTEAFF.

CDR3 DNA sequence: TGCGCCAGCAGCCTACAGGGTGACGGGGAGCTGTTTTTT. Protein sequence: CASSLQGDGELFF. The chain joins TRBV5-1 to TRBJ2-2; TRBD1 might be the D (6 bases). V lost 4 bases and J lost 7, with 11 bases in between. CDR1 and CDR2 (germline): SGHRS, YFSETQ. The CDR3 consists of 13 residues.

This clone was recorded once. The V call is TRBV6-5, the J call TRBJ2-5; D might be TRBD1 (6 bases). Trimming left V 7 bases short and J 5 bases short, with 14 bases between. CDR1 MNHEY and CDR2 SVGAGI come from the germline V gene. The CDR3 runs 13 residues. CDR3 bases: TGTGCCAGCAACCAGGGGTCGGGCGAGACCCAGTACTTC. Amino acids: CASNQGSGETQYF.

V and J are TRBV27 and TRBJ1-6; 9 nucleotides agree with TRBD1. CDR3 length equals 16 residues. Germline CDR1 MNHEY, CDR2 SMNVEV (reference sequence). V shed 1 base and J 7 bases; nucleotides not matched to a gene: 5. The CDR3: CASSLYGQGRNSPLHF. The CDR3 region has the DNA TGTGCCAGCAGTTTATACGGACAGGGGAGGAATTCACCCCTCCACTTT.

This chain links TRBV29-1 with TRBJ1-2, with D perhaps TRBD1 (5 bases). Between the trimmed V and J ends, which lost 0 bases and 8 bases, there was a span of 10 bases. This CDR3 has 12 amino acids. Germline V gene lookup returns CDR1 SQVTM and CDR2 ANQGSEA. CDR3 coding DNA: TGCAGCGTTGAAGAGGGGCCAGGGGGCTACACCTTC. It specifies CSVEEGPGGYTF.

The CDR3 bases are TGTGCCAGCAGCGGACGGGACACCAGCTACGAGCAGTACTTC. It yields the protein CASSGRDTSYEQYF. The chain combines TRBV9 with TRBJ2-7; D perhaps matches TRBD1 (6 bases). V gave up 3 bases and J gave up 3 bases, with 13 bases separating them. Per germline, CDR1 SGDLS and CDR2 YYNGEE. CDR3 length equals 14 residues.

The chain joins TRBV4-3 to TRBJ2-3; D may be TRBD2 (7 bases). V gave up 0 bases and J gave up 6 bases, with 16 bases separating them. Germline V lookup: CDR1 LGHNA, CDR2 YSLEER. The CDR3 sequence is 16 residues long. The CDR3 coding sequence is TGCGCCAGCAGCCAAGATAGGGGGGGGAGACGGGATACGCAGTATTTT. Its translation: CASSQDRGGRRDTQYF.

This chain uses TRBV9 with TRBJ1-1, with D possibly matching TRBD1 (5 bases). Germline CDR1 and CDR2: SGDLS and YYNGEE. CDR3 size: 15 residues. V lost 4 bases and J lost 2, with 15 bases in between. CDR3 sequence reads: CASSLGTGENTEAFF. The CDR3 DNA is TGTGCCAGCAGCCTAGGGACCGGGGAAAACACTGAAGCTTTCTTT. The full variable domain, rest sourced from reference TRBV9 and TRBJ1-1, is DSGVTQTPKHLITATGQRVTLRCSPRSGDLSVYWYQQSLDQGLQFLIQYYNGEERAKGNILERFSAQQFPDLHSELNLSSLELGDSALYFCASSLGTGENTEAFFGQGTRLTVV.

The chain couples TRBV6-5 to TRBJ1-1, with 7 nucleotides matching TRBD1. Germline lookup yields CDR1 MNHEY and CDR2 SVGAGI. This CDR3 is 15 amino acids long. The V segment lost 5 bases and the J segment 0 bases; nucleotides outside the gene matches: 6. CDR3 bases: TGTGCCAGCAGTACCTACAGGGGAATGAACACTGAAGCTTTCTTT. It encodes CASSTYRGMNTEAFF.

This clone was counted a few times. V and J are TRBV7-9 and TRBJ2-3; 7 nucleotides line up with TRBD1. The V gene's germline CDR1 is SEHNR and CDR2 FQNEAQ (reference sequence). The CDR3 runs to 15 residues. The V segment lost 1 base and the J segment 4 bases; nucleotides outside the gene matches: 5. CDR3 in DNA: TGTGCCAGCAGCTTAGGAGACAGGGATGCAGATACGCAGTATTTT. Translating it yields CASSLGDRDADTQYF.

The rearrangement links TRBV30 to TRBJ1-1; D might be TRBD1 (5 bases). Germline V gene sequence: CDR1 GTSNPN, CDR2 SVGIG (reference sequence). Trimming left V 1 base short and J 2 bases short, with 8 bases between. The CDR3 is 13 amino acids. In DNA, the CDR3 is TGTGCCTGGAGTGACAGGCCAAACACTGAAGCTTTCTTT. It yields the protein CAWSDRPNTEAFF.

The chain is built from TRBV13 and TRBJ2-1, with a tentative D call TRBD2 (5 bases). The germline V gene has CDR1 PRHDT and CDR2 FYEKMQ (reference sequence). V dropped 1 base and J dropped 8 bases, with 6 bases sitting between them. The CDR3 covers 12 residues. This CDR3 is CASSLAGYEQFF. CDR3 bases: TGTGCCAGCAGCTTAGCGGGATATGAGCAGTTCTTC.

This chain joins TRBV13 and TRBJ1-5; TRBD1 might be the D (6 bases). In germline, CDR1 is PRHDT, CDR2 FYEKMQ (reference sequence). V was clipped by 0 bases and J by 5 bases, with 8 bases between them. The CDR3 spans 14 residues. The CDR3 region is CASSLGQGHQPQHF. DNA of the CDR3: TGTGCCAGCAGCTTAGGACAGGGACATCAGCCCCAGCATTTT.

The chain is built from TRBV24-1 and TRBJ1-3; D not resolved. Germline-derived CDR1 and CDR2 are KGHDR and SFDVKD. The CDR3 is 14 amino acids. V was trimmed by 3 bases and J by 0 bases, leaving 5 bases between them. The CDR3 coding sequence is TGTGCCACCAGTGATGCAGGCTCTGGAAACACCATATATTTT. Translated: CATSDAGSGNTIYF.

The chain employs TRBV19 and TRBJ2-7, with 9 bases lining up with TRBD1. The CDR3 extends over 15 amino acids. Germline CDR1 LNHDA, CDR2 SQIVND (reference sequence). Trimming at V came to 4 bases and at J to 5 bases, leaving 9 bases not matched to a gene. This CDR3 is CASSTEGQGIDEQYF. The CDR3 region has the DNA TGTGCCAGTAGTACCGAGGGACAGGGAATCGACGAGCAGTACTTC. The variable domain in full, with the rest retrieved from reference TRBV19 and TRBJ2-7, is DGGITQSPKYLFRKEGQNVTLSCEQNLNHDAMYWYRQDPGQGLRLIYYSQIVNDFQKGDIAEGYSVSREKKESFPLTVTSAQKNPTAFYLCASSTEGQGIDEQYFGPGTRLTVT.

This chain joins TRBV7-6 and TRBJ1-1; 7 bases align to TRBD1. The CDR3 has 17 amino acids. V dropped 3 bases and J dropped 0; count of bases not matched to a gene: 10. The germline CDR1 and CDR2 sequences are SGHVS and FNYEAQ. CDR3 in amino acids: CASSLRGDSLMNTEAFF. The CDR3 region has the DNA TGTGCCAGCAGCTTGAGGGGGGACAGCCTAATGAACACTGAAGCTTTCTTT. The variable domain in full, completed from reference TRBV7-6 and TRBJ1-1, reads GAGVSQSPRYKVTKRGQDVALRCDPISGHVSLYWYRQALGQGPEFLTYFNYEAQQDKSGLPNDRFSAERPEGSISTLTIQRTEQRDSAMYRCASSLRGDSLMNTEAFFGQGTRLTVV.

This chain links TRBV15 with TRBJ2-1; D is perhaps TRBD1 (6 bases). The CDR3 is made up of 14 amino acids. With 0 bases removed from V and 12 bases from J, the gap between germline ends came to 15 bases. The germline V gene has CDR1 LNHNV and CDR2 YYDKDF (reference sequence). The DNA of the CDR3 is TGTGCCACCAGCAGAGACAGGGGAAACCCGCTGCAGTTCTTC. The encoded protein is CATSRDRGNPLQFF.

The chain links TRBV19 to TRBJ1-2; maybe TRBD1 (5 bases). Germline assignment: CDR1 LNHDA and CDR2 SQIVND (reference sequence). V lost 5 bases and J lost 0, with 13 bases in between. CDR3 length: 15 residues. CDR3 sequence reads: CASSPDSATNYGYTF. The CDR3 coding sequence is TGTGCCAGTAGTCCCGACAGCGCGACTAACTATGGCTACACCTTC.

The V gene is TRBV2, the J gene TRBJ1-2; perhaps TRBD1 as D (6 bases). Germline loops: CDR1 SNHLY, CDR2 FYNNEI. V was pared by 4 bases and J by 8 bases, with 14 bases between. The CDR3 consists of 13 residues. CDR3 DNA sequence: TGTGCCAGCAGTGGACAGGCTGTGGAGGGCTACACCTTC. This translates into CASSGQAVEGYTF.

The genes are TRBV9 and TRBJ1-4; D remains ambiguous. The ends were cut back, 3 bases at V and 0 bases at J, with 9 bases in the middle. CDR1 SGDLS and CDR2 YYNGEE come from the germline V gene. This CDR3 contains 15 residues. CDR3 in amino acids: CASSGGLSTNEKLFF. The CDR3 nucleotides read TGTGCCAGCAGCGGTGGACTGTCAACTAATGAAAAACTGTTTTTT. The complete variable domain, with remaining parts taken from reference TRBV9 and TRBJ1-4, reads DSGVTQTPKHLITATGQRVTLRCSPRSGDLSVYWYQQSLDQGLQFLIQYYNGEERAKGNILERFSAQQFPDLHSELNLSSLELGDSALYFCASSGGLSTNEKLFFGSGTQLSVL.

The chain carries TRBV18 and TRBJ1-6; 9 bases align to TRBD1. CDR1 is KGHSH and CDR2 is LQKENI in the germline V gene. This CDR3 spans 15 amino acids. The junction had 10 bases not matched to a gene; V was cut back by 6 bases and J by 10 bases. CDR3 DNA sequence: TGTGCCAGCTCGTCCGGGACAGGGACCAGCTCACCCCTCCACTTT. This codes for CASSSGTGTSSPLHF.

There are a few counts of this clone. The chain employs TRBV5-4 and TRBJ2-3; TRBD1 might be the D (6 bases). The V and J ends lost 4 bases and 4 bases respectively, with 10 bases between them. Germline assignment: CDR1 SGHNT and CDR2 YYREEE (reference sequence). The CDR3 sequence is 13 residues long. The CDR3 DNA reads TGTGCCAGCAGCCCCGGGACACCAGATACGCAGTATTTT. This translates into CASSPGTPDTQYF.